These 31 T cell receptor beta chains were all obtained from the same sample, sequenced in a study of blood T cell repertoires in COVID-19. Produced via immunoSEQ multiplex PCR; TCRdb's table is partial and in-frame only. The table includes about 59,000 clones, around four fifths detected once. Sequencing was carried out using peripheral blood. The receptors come from a woman between 70 and 85 years old with acute or convalescent COVID-19.

V is TRBV6-2 or TRBV6-3 and J is TRBJ1-6; 12 nucleotides agree with TRBD1. The CDR3 loop spans 19 amino acids. The J segment lost 3 bases and the V segment lost 6 bases, leaving 12 bases of the junction unmatched. CDR1 and CDR2 from the germline V gene are MNHEY and SVGEGT. The CDR3 loop reads CASSPGTGGRRIYNSPLHF. The DNA for the CDR3 is TGTGCCAGCAGCCCCGGGACAGGGGGCCGACGCATCTATAATTCACCCCTCCACTTT.

The rearrangement uses TRBV5-1 and TRBJ1-1; D is uncertain. Germline CDR1 is SGHRS and CDR2 is YFSETQ. This CDR3 spans 13 amino acids. Trimming took off 2 bases at V and 0 bases at J, with 5 bases between the two ends. The CDR3 nucleotides are TGCGCCAGCAGCTTACAACTGAACACTGAAGCTTTCTTT. This encodes CASSLQLNTEAFF.

This clone was seen only a few times. The genes are TRBV5-1 and TRBJ1-1; tentative D call: TRBD1 (6 bases). CDR1 and CDR2 (germline): SGHRS, YFSETQ. This CDR3 contains 14 residues. Trimming removed 0 bases at V and 5 bases at J, with 11 bases between. The CDR3 nucleotides read TGCGCCAGCAGCTTGGCAGGGGTAGGGACTGAAGCTTTCTTT. Translated: CASSLAGVGTEAFF.

V usage is TRBV6-5 and J usage is TRBJ1-2; a possible D gene is TRBD1 (5 bases). The V end was cut by 0 bases, the J end by 4 bases, with 12 bases between. This CDR3 has 15 amino acids. Per the germline V gene, CDR1 is MNHEY and CDR2 is SVGAGI. CDR3 DNA: TGTGCCAGCAGTTACTCCTCTGGCAGGGCCTATGGCTACACCTTC. This encodes CASSYSSGRAYGYTF.

The chain couples TRBV20-1 to TRBJ1-4; tentatively, D is TRBD1 (6 bases). The CDR3 contains 17 residues. Germline V gene lookup returns CDR1 DFQATT and CDR2 SNEGSKA (reference sequence). Deletions cut 3 bases from V and 0 bases from J, with 17 bases between. CDR3 in DNA: TGCAGTGCTAGTGTACAGGGTCGGGGAACAACTAATGAAAAACTGTTTTTT. Residues: CSASVQGRGTTNEKLFF.

The chain joins TRBV27 to TRBJ2-5, with D perhaps matching TRBD1 (5 bases). Germline CDR1 reads MNHEY; CDR2 reads SMNVEV (reference sequence). The CDR3 has 14 amino acids. V was trimmed by 5 bases and J by 1 base, leaving 11 bases between them. The CDR3 loop reads CASSPLDSQETQYF. Written as DNA, the CDR3 is TGTGCCAGCAGTCCTCTCGACAGCCAAGAGACCCAGTACTTC.

The V gene is TRBV6-6, the J gene TRBJ1-1; D not resolved. The germline V and J ends were trimmed by 5 bases and 9 bases, with 13 bases remaining between them. There are 12 residues in the CDR3. From germline, CDR1 is MNHNY and CDR2 SVGAGI (reference sequence). The CDR3 loop reads CASSTGNRQAFF. The CDR3 DNA follows: TGTGCCAGCAGTACGGGTAACCGGCAAGCTTTCTTT.

J is TRBJ2-2 and V is TRBV4-1; possibly TRBD2 for D (6 bases). The CDR3 spans 15 residues. V lost 2 bases, J lost 7 bases, and 14 bases lay in between. The germline V gene encodes CDR1 MGHRA and CDR2 YSYEKL. CDR3 DNA: TGCGCCAGCAGCCAACCTCTAGCGAGTGGCGGGGAGCTGTTTTTT. Amino acids: CASSQPLASGGELFF.

The chain is built from TRBV18 and TRBJ1-4, with D possibly TRBD1 on 6 matching bases. Per germline, CDR1 KGHSH and CDR2 LQKENI. This CDR3 is built from 18 residues. Between the trimmed V and J ends, which lost 5 bases and 4 bases, there was a span of 23 bases. CDR3 sequence (DNA): TGTGCCAGCTCAACCCCACAGGGTCACTTAGGATTTAATGAAAAACTGTTTTTT. It yields the protein CASSTPQGHLGFNEKLFF.

The V and J genes are TRBV6-1 and TRBJ1-1; D perhaps matches TRBD1 (5 bases). This CDR3 has 12 amino acids. CDR1 and CDR2 (germline): MNHNS, SASEGT. Trimming pared 1 base from V and 10 bases from J, leaving 10 bases between. The chain's CDR3 is CASSEGYRGAFF. The CDR3 bases are TGTGCCAGCAGTGAAGGCTATAGGGGAGCTTTCTTT.

Concerning this clone: At one of its ends the junction is not consistent with the germline gene, which may arise from a read error. The V gene is TRBV2, the J gene TRBJ1-6; no reliable D call. The germline V gene has CDR1 SNHLY and CDR2 FYNNEI. This CDR3 is built from 13 residues. The CDR3 coding sequence is TGTGCCAGCAGGGCCTCCAATAATTCACCCCTCCACTTT. Residues: CASRASNNSPLHF.

The chain links TRBV5-4 to TRBJ1-1, with TRBD1 matching 9 bases. The CDR3 runs 16 residues. Germline V gene sequence: CDR1 SGHNT, CDR2 YYREEE (reference sequence). J lost 5 bases, V lost 4 bases, and 12 bases had no gene match. The CDR3 nucleotides are TGTGCCAGCAGCCCACTAAACCTACAGGGGGCAACTGAAGCTTTCTTT. This gives the protein CASSPLNLQGATEAFF.

The chain employs TRBV5-4 and TRBJ2-5, with 9 bases matching TRBD1. V shed 3 bases and J 4 bases; nucleotides not matched to a gene: 7. In germline, CDR1 is SGHNT, CDR2 YYREEE (reference sequence). CDR3 size: 15 residues. This CDR3 is CASSSSGQGGETQYF. The CDR3, as DNA: TGTGCCAGCAGCTCGTCGGGACAGGGCGGAGAGACCCAGTACTTC. The full variable domain, in which reference TRBV5-4 and TRBJ2-5 provide the parts outside the CDR3, is ETGVTQSPTHLIKTRGQQVTLRCSSQSGHNTVSWYQQALGQGPQFIFQYYREEENGRGNFPPRFSGLQFPNYSSELNVNALELDDSALYLCASSSSGQGGETQYFGPGTRLLVL.

This clone showed up just a few times. The chain employs TRBV29-1 and TRBJ2-1, with 10 nucleotides matching TRBD2. The CDR3 runs to 18 residues. Unmatched junction bases numbered 26, after V lost 6 bases and J lost 12 bases. Germline loops: CDR1 SQVTM, CDR2 ANQGSEA. The CDR3 reads CSVGFGLAGGNTMSGQFF. The CDR3 DNA reads as TGCAGCGTGGGGTTTGGATTAGCGGGGGGTAATACAATGAGCGGGCAGTTCTTC.

The chain combines TRBV7-6 with TRBJ2-7; 8 bases fit TRBD2. The junction had 9 bases not matched to a gene; V was cut back by 5 bases and J by 6 bases. Germline CDR1 SGHVS, CDR2 FNYEAQ. This CDR3 is 14 amino acids long. CDR3 sequence reads: CASSDILGGGEQYF. For the CDR3, the DNA is TGTGCCAGCAGCGACATCCTCGGGGGGGGCGAGCAGTACTTC.

This clone was seen more than once but under ten times. This chain connects TRBV21-1 to TRBJ2-4; the table's D call TRBD2 went unverified against the DNA. TRBV21-1 is a pseudogene. The CDR3 has 16 residues. DNA for the CDR3: TGTGCCAGCACCCAAAGGAGGGCTAGCGGGGTGGATGATCAGTACTTC. Protein sequence: CASTQRRASGVDDQYF.

The V call is TRBV5-1, the J call TRBJ2-1; D is uncertain. The germline V gene has CDR1 SGHRS and CDR2 YFSETQ. Between the trimmed V and J ends, which lost 4 bases and 8 bases, there was a span of 16 bases. This CDR3 has 14 residues. CDR3 nucleotides: TGCGCCAGCAGCGCAAACTCGGGTCTGGATGAGCAGTTCTTC. Its translation: CASSANSGLDEQFF.

This clone was counted only a few times. This chain connects TRBV11-2 to TRBJ1-2, with D possibly being TRBD1 (5 bases). Looked up from germline, CDR1 is SGHAT and CDR2 is FQNNGV. This CDR3 spans 14 amino acids. V was trimmed by 0 bases and J by 8 bases, leaving 13 bases between them. CDR3 sequence: CASSLDQGLIGYTF. CDR3 sequence (DNA): TGTGCCAGCAGCTTAGACCAGGGATTAATAGGCTACACCTTC.

The genes are TRBV18 and TRBJ1-2; 7 nucleotides agree with TRBD1. CDR1 is KGHSH, CDR2 LQKENI, per germline. V lost 3 bases, J lost 5 bases, and 6 bases stayed unmatched. The CDR3 contains 14 residues. The CDR3 DNA reads TGTGCCAGCTCACCTTTCGGGACAGAATATGGCTACACCTTC. Translating it yields CASSPFGTEYGYTF.

The chain couples TRBV19 to TRBJ1-2; 7 positions agree with TRBD1. J was trimmed by 4 bases and V by 7 bases; bases with no gene match: 9. Germline lookup yields CDR1 LNHDA and CDR2 SQIVND (reference sequence). This CDR3 region has 14 residues. The CDR3: CASIPRTGLYGYTF. The CDR3 DNA sequence: TGTGCCAGTATCCCACGGACAGGCCTCTATGGCTACACCTTC.

The gene calls are TRBV21-1 and TRBJ1-1; the table's D call TRBD1 went unverified against the DNA. TRBV21-1 has pseudogene status. CDR3 size: 13 residues. Here the CDR3 reads CASRDRGGSEAFF. DNA for the CDR3: TGTGCCAGCAGAGACAGGGGGGGGTCTGAAGCTTTCTTT.

The chain joins TRBV5-4 to TRBJ2-2, with 8 bases fitting TRBD1. Germline CDR1 and CDR2: SGHNT and YYREEE (reference sequence). The CDR3 is made up of 13 amino acids. Trimming at V came to 2 bases and at J to 8 bases, leaving 2 bases not matched to a gene. CDR3 sequence reads: CASSFGQGGELFF. In DNA form, the CDR3 reads TGTGCCAGCAGCTTTGGACAGGGTGGGGAGCTGTTTTTT.

The chain recombines TRBV4-2 with TRBJ2-1; possibly TRBD1 for D (6 bases). The CDR3 totals 19 residues. V was trimmed by 0 bases and J by 9 bases, leaving 27 bases between them. The germline V gene encodes CDR1 LGHNA and CDR2 YNFKEQ. The CDR3 nucleotides read TGTGCCAGCAGCCAAGATTGGAGTGACGTGAGACTCAGGGGTGGTGAGCAGTTCTTC. Amino acids: CASSQDWSDVRLRGGEQFF.

This clone appeared a single time. The chain is built from TRBV24-1 and TRBJ2-1; D is unresolved. Germline V gives CDR1 KGHDR, CDR2 SFDVKD. This CDR3 comprises 12 residues. The V end lost 9 bases, the J end lost 6 bases, and 11 bases lay between the germline ends. The CDR3 spells CATPLRGNEQFF. CDR3 DNA: TGTGCCACCCCCCTACGAGGCAATGAGCAGTTCTTC.

The genes are TRBV18 and TRBJ2-5; no definite D call. V lost 6 bases, J lost 5 bases, and 13 bases lay in between. Germline assignment: CDR1 KGHSH and CDR2 LQKENI. CDR3 length: 13 amino acids. The CDR3 DNA reads as TGTGCCAGCTCGCACTGGAGTGGGGAGACCCAGTACTTC. Its protein product is CASSHWSGETQYF.

This sequence joins TRBV5-1 and TRBJ1-2; a possible D gene is TRBD1 (6 bases). Looked up from germline, CDR1 is SGHRS and CDR2 is YFSETQ. The CDR3 covers 14 residues. V lost 0 bases to trimming and J lost 2 bases, with 8 bases between them. CDR3 coding DNA: TGCGCCAGCAGCTTGGACAGGGTCAACTATGGCTACACCTTC. Protein product: CASSLDRVNYGYTF.

This chain joins TRBV19 and TRBJ2-5; 9 bases are shared with TRBD1. CDR1 LNHDA and CDR2 SQIVND come from the germline V gene (reference sequence). The CDR3 totals 16 residues. Unmatched junction bases numbered 9, after V lost 5 bases and J lost 2 bases. CDR3 DNA sequence: TGTGCCAGTAGTCCCCGCGCCGGGACAGGGCAAGAGACCCAGTACTTC. Amino acid sequence: CASSPRAGTGQETQYF.

The chain combines TRBV25-1 with TRBJ2-5, with 11 bases matching TRBD2. The V gene end was trimmed by 3 bases and the J gene end by 3 bases; junction bases not matched to a gene: 12. Germline assignment: CDR1 MGHDK and CDR2 SYGVNS. CDR3 size: 18 residues. CDR3 sequence (DNA): TGTGCCAGCAGTGATTTTCTACTAGCGGGGGACCTAAAAGAGACCCAGTACTTC. Translated, it gives CASSDFLLAGDLKETQYF.

The V call is TRBV2, the J call TRBJ1-2; D remains ambiguous. V dropped 6 bases and J dropped 8 bases, with 13 bases sitting between them. CDR1 SNHLY and CDR2 FYNNEI come from the germline V gene. The CDR3 has 12 amino acids. CDR3 sequence: CASSASMWGYTF. Here the CDR3 DNA reads TGTGCCAGCAGCGCGTCGATGTGGGGCTACACCTTC.

This chain connects TRBV5-5 to TRBJ1-5; TRBD1 is a possible D gene (5 bases). There are 15 residues in the CDR3. Germline CDR1 SGHKS, CDR2 YYEKEE (reference sequence). V lost 0 bases and J lost 3, with 10 bases in between. The CDR3 sequence: CASSLVTGPNQPQHF. CDR3 coding DNA: TGTGCCAGCAGCTTGGTAACAGGTCCCAATCAGCCCCAGCATTTT.

This clone was detected only a few times. J is TRBJ1-2 and V is TRBV5-8, with D unclear. The CDR3 consists of 12 residues. Germline V gene sequence: CDR1 SGHTS, CDR2 YDEGEE. Trimming took off 2 bases at V and 1 base at J, with 3 bases between the two ends. The CDR3 loop is CASSFNNYGYTF. CDR3 DNA sequence: TGTGCCAGCAGCTTTAATAACTATGGCTACACCTTC.